This entry lists 8 T cell receptor beta chains sequenced from one sample in a study of neoadjuvant anti-PD-1 for oral cavity cancer. Sequencing was performed with immunoSEQ multiplex PCR; in TCRdb, only in-frame clones are kept and a portion is missing. The repertoire has about 14,000 clones, roughly 74% of them found once; the top ten carry less than 3%. The sample here was PBMCs, taken before nivolumab (anti-PD-1) treatment. The receptors were sampled from a person aged 35-79 years with oral cavity squamous cell carcinoma.

This clone has just a few counts. The chain carries TRBV5-8 and TRBJ2-7; the D gene is possibly TRBD2 (6 bases). The CDR3 sequence is 16 residues long. Per germline, CDR1 SGHTS and CDR2 YDEGEE. Trimming shortened V by 4 bases and J by 0 bases, and 17 bases separated the two germline ends. Here the CDR3 reads CASSARGGSISYEQYF. CDR3 coding DNA: TGTGCCAGCAGCGCTCGAGGAGGGTCGATCTCCTACGAGCAGTACTTC.

The V gene is TRBV11-1, the J gene TRBJ2-5, with D perhaps assigned TRBD1 or TRBD2 (5 bases each). V was pared by 3 bases and J by 2 bases, with 10 bases between. CDR1 and CDR2 from the germline V gene are SGHAT and FQDESV (reference sequence). The CDR3 contains 14 residues. CDR3 protein: CASSLGRIQETQYF. The CDR3 coding sequence is TGTGCCAGCAGCTTGGGACGGATACAAGAGACCCAGTACTTC.

J is TRBJ2-1 and V is TRBV4-1, with 11 positions matching TRBD2. The CDR3 contains 18 residues. CDR1 MGHRA and CDR2 YSYEKL come from the germline V gene. Trimming removed 2 bases from V and 6 bases from J; junction bases left unmatched: 12. The CDR3, as DNA: TGCGCCAGCAGCCAAAAAGGTCCACTCGGGACTAGCGGCAATGAGCAGTTCTTC. As protein: CASSQKGPLGTSGNEQFF.

The chain is built from TRBV6-1 and TRBJ2-5; TRBD2 matches 11 bases. Trimming at V came to 11 bases and at J to 5 bases, leaving 10 bases not matched to a gene. The CDR3 consists of 14 residues. Germline V gene lookup returns CDR1 MNHNS and CDR2 SASEGT. The CDR3: CAVSSGGSRETQYF. CDR3 nucleotides: TGTGCCGTATCTAGCGGGGGGTCCCGGGAGACCCAGTACTTC.

J is TRBJ1-6 and V is TRBV6-1; D unclear. The CDR3 is 14 residues long. V lost 5 bases and J 10 bases, leaving 15 bases between the germline ends. Germline-derived CDR1 and CDR2 are MNHNS and SASEGT. The CDR3 is CASSSGPYNSPLHF. CDR3 sequence (DNA): TGTGCCAGCAGTTCCGGCCCATACAACTCACCCCTCCACTTT.

This clone has just one count. The CDR3 sequence: CASSLGGLSPQFF. DNA for the CDR3: TGTGCCAGCAGCTTAGGGGGTTTATCCCCACAGTTCTTC. The rearrangement links TRBV7-8 to TRBJ2-1; D uncertain. Trimming pared 1 base from V and 13 bases from J, leaving 14 bases between. The germline V gene encodes CDR1 SGHVS and CDR2 FQNEAQ. This CDR3 has 13 residues.

As to this clone: At one end the junction does not follow the germline gene, possibly because of a read error. The V call is TRBV6-6, the J call TRBJ1-1; D is possibly TRBD1 (5 bases). The CDR3 covers 15 residues. Germline loops: CDR1 MNHNY, CDR2 SVGAGI (reference sequence). The CDR3 nucleotides read TGTGCCAGCAGTTACTCATCAGGGTTGAACGCTGAAGCTTTCTTT. Translating gives CASSYSSGLNAEAFF.

This clone was counted only a few times. The rearrangement joins TRBV18 to TRBJ1-5, with a weak D call TRBD1 (5 bases). CDR1 is KGHSH, CDR2 LQKENI, per germline. This CDR3 has 15 amino acids. V shed 1 base and J shed 2 bases, with 9 bases lying between them. CDR3 loop: CASSPLGVGNQPQHF. CDR3 DNA: TGTGCCAGCTCACCACTGGGGGTGGGCAATCAGCCCCAGCATTTT.